This note documents a single T cell receptor (beta chain) sequence. The target antigen is unknown. This entry belongs to a study of chemoradiotherapy in HPV16-positive cancers. The study, taken as a whole, reports: Functional assays defining HPV-specific T cells used only a couple of HPV16-positive patients. For HPV16-positive patients, expanding HPV-responsive T cells associated with longer recurrence-free survival.

Clones were read by immunoSEQ multiplex PCR, and TCRdb kept only the in-frame ones, dropping some. The sample lists roughly 14,000 clones, about four fifths occurring once. The CDR3 contains 15 residues. Trimming cost V 5 bases and J 7 bases; bases outside gene matches: 11. The germline gives CDR1 SGHNT, CDR2 YYREEE (reference sequence). This specimen was acquired from a patient who underwent chemoradiotherapy. This chain joins TRBV5-4 and TRBJ2-1; TRBD2 matches at 8 bases. The receptor was isolated from a human donor with HPV-associated anogenital cancer. CDR3 bases: TGTGCCAGCAGGTCGGGTAGCGGGACTTATAATGAGCAGTTCTTC. This codes for CASRSGSGTYNEQFF.